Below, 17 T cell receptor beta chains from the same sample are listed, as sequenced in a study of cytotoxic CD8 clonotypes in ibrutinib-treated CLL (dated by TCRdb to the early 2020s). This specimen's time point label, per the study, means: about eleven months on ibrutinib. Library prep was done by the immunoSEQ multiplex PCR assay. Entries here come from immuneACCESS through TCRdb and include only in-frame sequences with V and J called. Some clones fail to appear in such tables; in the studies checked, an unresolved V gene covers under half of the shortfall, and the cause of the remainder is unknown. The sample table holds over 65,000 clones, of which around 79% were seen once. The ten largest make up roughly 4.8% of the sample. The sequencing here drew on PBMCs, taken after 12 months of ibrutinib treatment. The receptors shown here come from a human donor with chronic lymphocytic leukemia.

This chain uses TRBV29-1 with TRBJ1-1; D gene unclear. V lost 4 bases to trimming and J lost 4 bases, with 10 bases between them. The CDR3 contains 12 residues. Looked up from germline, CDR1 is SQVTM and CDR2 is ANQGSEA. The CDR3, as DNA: TGCAGCGTTGGCCCTTGGGGCACTGAAGCTTTCTTT. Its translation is CSVGPWGTEAFF.

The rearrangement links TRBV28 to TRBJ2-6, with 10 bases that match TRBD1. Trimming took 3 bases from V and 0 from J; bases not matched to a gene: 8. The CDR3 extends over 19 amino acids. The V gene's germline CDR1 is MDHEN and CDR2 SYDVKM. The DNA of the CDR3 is TGTGCCAGCAGTTTTTTGTGGGGGACAGGGGTCTCTGGGGCCAACGTCCTGACTTTC. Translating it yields CASSFLWGTGVSGANVLTF.

CDR3 nucleotides: TGTGCCAGTAGTTACGGGGACGGTCCCTACGAGCAGTACTTC. It codes for CASSYGDGPYEQYF. The chain joins TRBV19 to TRBJ2-7; D may match TRBD1 or TRBD2 (5 bases each). Germline V gene sequence: CDR1 LNHDA, CDR2 SQIVND (reference sequence). CDR3 length: 14 residues. V lost 5 bases, J lost 2 bases, and 13 bases lay in between.

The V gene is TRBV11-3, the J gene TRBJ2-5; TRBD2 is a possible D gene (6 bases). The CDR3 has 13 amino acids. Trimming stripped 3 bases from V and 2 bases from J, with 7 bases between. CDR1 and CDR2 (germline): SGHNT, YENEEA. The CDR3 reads CASSFGGQETQYF. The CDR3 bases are TGTGCCAGCAGCTTTGGGGGGCAAGAGACCCAGTACTTC. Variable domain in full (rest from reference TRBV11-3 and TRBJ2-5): EAGVVQSPRYKIIEKKQPVAFWCNPISGHNTLYWYLQNLGQGPELLIRYENEEAVDDSQLPKDRFSAERLKGVDSTLKIQPAELGDSAVYLCASSFGGQETQYFGPGTRLLVL.

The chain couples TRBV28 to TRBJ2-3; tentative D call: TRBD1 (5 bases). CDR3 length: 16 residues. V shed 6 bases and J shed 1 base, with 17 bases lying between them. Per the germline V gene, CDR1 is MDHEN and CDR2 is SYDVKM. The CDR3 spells CASSELQGWGTDTQYF. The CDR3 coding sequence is TGTGCCAGCAGCGAACTTCAGGGTTGGGGCACAGATACGCAGTATTTT.

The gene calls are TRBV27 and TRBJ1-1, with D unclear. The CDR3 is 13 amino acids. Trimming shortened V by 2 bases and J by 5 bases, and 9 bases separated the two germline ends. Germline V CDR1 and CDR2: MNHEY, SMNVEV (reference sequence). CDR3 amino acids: CASSLETGTEAFF. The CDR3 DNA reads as TGTGCCAGCAGTTTAGAGACGGGGACTGAAGCTTTCTTT.

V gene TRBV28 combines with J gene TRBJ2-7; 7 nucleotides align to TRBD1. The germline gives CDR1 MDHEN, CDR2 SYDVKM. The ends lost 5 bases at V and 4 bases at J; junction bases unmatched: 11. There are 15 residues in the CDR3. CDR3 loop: CASSETGPTGYEQYF. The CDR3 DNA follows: TGTGCCAGCAGTGAAACGGGCCCGACAGGGTACGAGCAGTACTTC.

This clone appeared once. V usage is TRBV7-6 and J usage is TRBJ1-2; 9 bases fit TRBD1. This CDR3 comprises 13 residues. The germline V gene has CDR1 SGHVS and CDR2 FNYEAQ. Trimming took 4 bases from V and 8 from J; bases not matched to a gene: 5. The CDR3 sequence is CASSYRDREGYTF. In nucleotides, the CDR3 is TGTGCCAGCAGCTACCGGGACAGGGAAGGCTACACCTTC.

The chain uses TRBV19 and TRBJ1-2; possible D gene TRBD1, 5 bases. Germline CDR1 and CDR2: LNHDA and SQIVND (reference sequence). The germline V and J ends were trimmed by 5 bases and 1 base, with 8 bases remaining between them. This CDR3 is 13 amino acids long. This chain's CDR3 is CASSPQGNYGYTF. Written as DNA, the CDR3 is TGTGCCAGTAGTCCCCAGGGTAACTATGGCTACACCTTC. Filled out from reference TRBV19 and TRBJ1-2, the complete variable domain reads DGGITQSPKYLFRKEGQNVTLSCEQNLNHDAMYWYRQDPGQGLRLIYYSQIVNDFQKGDIAEGYSVSREKKESFPLTVTSAQKNPTAFYLCASSPQGNYGYTFGSGTRLTVV.

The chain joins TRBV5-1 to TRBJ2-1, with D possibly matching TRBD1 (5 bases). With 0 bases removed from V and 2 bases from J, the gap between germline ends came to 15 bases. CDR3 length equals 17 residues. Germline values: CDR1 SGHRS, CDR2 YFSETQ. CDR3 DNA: TGCGCCAGCAGCTTGGTTTGGGGATGGGGCCCCTACAATGAGCAGTTCTTC. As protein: CASSLVWGWGPYNEQFF.

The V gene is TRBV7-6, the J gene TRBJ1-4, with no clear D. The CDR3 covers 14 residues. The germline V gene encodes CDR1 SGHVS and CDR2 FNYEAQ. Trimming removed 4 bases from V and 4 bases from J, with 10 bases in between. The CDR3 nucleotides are TGTGCCAGCAGCTCGACGGCCCGTAATGAAAAACTGTTTTTT. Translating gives CASSSTARNEKLFF.

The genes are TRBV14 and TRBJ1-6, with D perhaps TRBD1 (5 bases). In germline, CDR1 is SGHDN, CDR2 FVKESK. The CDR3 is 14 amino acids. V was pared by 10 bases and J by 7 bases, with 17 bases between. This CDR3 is CATQEGPSNSPLHF. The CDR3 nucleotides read TGTGCCACCCAGGAGGGACCTTCCAATTCACCCCTCCACTTT. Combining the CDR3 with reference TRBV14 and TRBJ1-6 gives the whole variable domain EAGVTQFPSHSVIEKGQTVTLRCDPISGHDNLYWYRRVMGKEIKFLLHFVKESKQDESGMPNNRFLAERTGGTYSTLKVQPAELEDSGVYFCATQEGPSNSPLHFGNGTRLTVT.

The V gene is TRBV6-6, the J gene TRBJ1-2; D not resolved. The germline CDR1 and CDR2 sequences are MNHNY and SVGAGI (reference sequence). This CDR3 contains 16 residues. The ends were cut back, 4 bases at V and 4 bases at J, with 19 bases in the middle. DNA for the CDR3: TGTGCCAGCAGTTCCCCACGCTCCGACGGAATCTATGGCTACACCTTC. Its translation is CASSSPRSDGIYGYTF.

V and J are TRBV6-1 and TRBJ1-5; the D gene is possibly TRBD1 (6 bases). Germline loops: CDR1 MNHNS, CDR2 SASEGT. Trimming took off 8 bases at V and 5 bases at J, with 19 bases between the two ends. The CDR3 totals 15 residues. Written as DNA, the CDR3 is TGTGCCAGCCACCCCTGGGGGGCAGGGGATCAGCCCCAGCATTTT. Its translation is CASHPWGAGDQPQHF.

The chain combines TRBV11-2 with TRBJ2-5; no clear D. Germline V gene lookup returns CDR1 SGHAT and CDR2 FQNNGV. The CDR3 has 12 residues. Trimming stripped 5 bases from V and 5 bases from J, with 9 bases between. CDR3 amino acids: CASSRPRETQYF. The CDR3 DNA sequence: TGTGCCAGCAGCCGGCCGAGGGAGACCCAGTACTTC.

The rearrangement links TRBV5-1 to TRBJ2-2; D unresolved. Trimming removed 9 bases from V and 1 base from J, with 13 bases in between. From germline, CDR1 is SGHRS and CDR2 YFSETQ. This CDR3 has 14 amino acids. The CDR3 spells CATRTPGNTGELFF. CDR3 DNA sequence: TGCGCCACGCGAACACCGGGGAACACCGGGGAGCTGTTTTTT.

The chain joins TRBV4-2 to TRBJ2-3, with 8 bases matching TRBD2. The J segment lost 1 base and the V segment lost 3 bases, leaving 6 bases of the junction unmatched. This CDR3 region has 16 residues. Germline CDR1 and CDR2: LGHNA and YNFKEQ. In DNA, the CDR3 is TGTGCCAGCAGCCAGAACGGGGGGGCCGGCACAGATACGCAGTATTTT. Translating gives CASSQNGGAGTDTQYF.